Below, 6 T cell receptor beta chains from the same sample are listed, as sequenced in a study of control samples from healthy donors and cancer patients. Some clones are missing from TCRdb's copy, which holds only in-frame ones; the method was immunoSEQ multiplex PCR. In the table there are around 3,000 clones, about 77% of which are singletons. Sequenced material: formalin-fixed, paraffin-embedded tissue. The receptors derive from a male donor with melanoma.

The rearrangement links TRBV11-3 to TRBJ1-3; D is uncertain. The V and J ends lost 5 bases and 5 bases respectively, with 13 bases between them. Looked up from germline, CDR1 is SGHNT and CDR2 is YENEEA. The CDR3 is 14 residues long. The CDR3 protein is CASSKQSLRNTIYF. CDR3 coding DNA: TGTGCCAGCAGCAAGCAGAGTTTGCGAAACACCATATATTTT.

The V and J genes are TRBV2 and TRBJ1-4; D gene uncertain. From germline, CDR1 is SNHLY and CDR2 FYNNEI. The CDR3 consists of 13 residues. Trimming shortened V by 5 bases and J by 4 bases, and 8 bases separated the two germline ends. The CDR3 DNA sequence: TGTGCCAGCAGTCGAAGGAATAATGAAAAACTGTTTTTT. Protein: CASSRRNNEKLFF.

This chain uses TRBV7-2 with TRBJ2-7, with D perhaps TRBD2 (5 bases). Germline CDR1 SGHTA, CDR2 FQGNSA. The length of the CDR3 is 13 residues. Trimming took off 4 bases at V and 7 bases at J, with 14 bases between the two ends. In DNA, the CDR3 is TGTGCCAGCAGCTCGACACCCTCGGGAGAGCAGTACTTC. Translating it yields CASSSTPSGEQYF.

The gene calls are TRBV27 and TRBJ2-7; no reliable D call. The V and J ends lost 4 bases and 3 bases respectively, with 10 bases between them. The CDR3 is made up of 13 amino acids. The V gene's germline CDR1 is MNHEY and CDR2 SMNVEV (reference sequence). CDR3 sequence (DNA): TGTGCCAGCAGTTATGGTGGGTTCTACGAGCAGTACTTC. It codes for CASSYGGFYEQYF.

The rearrangement links TRBV19 to TRBJ1-5; the match to TRBD1 covers 8 bases. Per the germline V gene, CDR1 is LNHDA and CDR2 is SQIVND (reference sequence). The V and J ends lost 6 bases and 6 bases, in that order; junction bases with no gene match: 13. This CDR3 comprises 16 residues. The chain's CDR3 is CASRTTGGAGSQPQHF. CDR3 nucleotides: TGTGCCAGTAGAACAACAGGGGGTGCGGGTAGTCAGCCCCAGCATTTT.

Judged by abundance, this clone is large (0.1 to 1%). CDR3 sequence reads: CASSLTLNEQFF. In DNA, the CDR3 is TGCGCCAGCAGTCTTACCCTCAATGAGCAGTTCTTC. The chain links TRBV10-2 to TRBJ2-1, with D unresolved. Germline loops: CDR1 WSHSY, CDR2 SAAADI. This CDR3 contains 12 residues. The germline V and J ends were trimmed by 5 bases and 6 bases, with 8 bases remaining between them.